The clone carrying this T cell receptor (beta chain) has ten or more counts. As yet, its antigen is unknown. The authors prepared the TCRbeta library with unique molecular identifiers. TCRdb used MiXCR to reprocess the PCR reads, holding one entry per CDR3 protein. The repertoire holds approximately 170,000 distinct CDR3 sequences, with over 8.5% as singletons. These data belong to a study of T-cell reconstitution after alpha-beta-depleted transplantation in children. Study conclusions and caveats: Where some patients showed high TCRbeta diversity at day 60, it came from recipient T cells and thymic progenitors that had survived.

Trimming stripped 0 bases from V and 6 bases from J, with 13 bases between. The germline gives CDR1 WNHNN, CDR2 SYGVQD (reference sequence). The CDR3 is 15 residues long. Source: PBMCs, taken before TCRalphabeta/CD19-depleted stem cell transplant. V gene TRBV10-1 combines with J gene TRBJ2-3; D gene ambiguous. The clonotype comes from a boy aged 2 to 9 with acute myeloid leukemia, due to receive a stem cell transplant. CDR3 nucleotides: TGCGCCAGCAGTGAGTCGTGGGGTGTTGAGGATACGCAGTATTTT. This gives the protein CASSESWGVEDTQYF.